These T cell receptor beta chains were read from a single sample in a study of blood T cells in healthy people across ages. One entry per CDR3 protein, called by TCRdb with MiXCR from the 5' RACE reads. The profile shows 730,000 or so distinct CDR3 sequences, more than 40% of them singletons. Specimen: blood. These TCRs come from a woman aged 60-75 years in good health. Both conserved end residues are part of each CDR3. D genes are given only for firm matches. For some rows the clone size is stated as once, few or many, or as a class when expanded; others skip it.

D	size	V	J	DNA	CDR3
TRBD1	once	TRBV10-3	TRBJ2-3	TGTGCCATCAGGGCGGGACAGGAGGGAGATACGCAGTATTTT	CAIRAGQEGDTQYF
TRBD1	-	TRBV18	TRBJ1-6	TGTGCCAGCTCACCTGGGCCCCGACAGGGTGACTCACCCCTCCACTTT	CASSPGPRQGDSPLHF
-	-	TRBV7-9	TRBJ1-5	TGTGCCAGCAGCTTAGGCGAATATAGCAATCAGCCCCAGCATTTT	CASSLGEYSNQPQHF
TRBD2	-	TRBV6-6	TRBJ2-2	TGTGCCAGCGGTTTCCCTAGCGGGAGTCGGGAGCTGTTTTTT	CASGFPSGSRELFF
TRBD2	-	TRBV2	TRBJ2-1	TGTGCCAGCAGTGCTAGCGGGGACTCCGGCAATGAGCAGTTCTTC	CASSASGDSGNEQFF
-	few	TRBV6-4	TRBJ2-1	TGTGCCAGCAGTTTTAGCCCGGGCGACCATGAGCAGTTCTTC	CASSFSPGDHEQFF
TRBD2	-	TRBV5-4	TRBJ2-7	TGTGCCAGCAGCTCGACCCGGACTAGCGACGAGCAGTACTTC	CASSSTRTSDEQYF
-	few	TRBV29-1	TRBJ2-1	TGCAGCGTTGTGTTCCGGGACAAACCAACGGACAATGAGCAGTTCTTC	CSVVFRDKPTDNEQFF
-	-	TRBV20-1	TRBJ1-1	TGCAGTGCTAGTGGTACCGCGAGGAACACTGAAGCTTTCTTT	CSASGTARNTEAFF
TRBD1	once	TRBV7-2	TRBJ1-2	TGTGCCAGCAGCAACGACAGGGGCGGCTACACCTTC	CASSNDRGGYTF
TRBD1	-	TRBV7-6	TRBJ2-7	TGTGCCAGCATCTTAGACGGACAGGGAGACAATGAGCAGTACTTC	CASILDGQGDNEQYF
-	-	TRBV20-1	TRBJ2-5	TGCAGTGCCACAGGGAGACAAGAGACCCAGTACTTC	CSATGRQETQYF
TRBD2	-	TRBV7-2	TRBJ2-5	TGTGCCAGCAGCCGAATAGGGACTAGCAGTTGGGAGACCCAGTACTTC	CASSRIGTSSWETQYF
-	few	TRBV5-6	TRBJ1-5	TGTGCCAGCAGCCGAAGGGGCACGATCAATCAGCCCCAGCATTTT	CASSRRGTINQPQHF
-	few	TRBV7-2	TRBJ2-7	TGTGCCAGCAGCTCCACCGGGACGCTAACCCCCGAGCAGTACTTC	CASSSTGTLTPEQYF
-	many	TRBV20-1	TRBJ2-3	TGCAGTGCTAGAGATAGGAGGTGGGCAGATACGCAGTATTTT	CSARDRRWADTQYF
-	-	TRBV7-7	TRBJ2-4	TGTGCTAGCCATAATATTACCGGACTTCAAGCCAACATTCAGTACTTC	CASHNITGLQANIQYF
-	-	TRBV10-3	TRBJ1-6	TGTGCCATCAGTGAGTCGGCACAGGGAACAAATTCACCCCTCCACTTT	CAISESAQGTNSPLHF
-	-	TRBV20-1	TRBJ1-4	TGCAGTGCTAGAGAGGGTCAGGGTTCGTATGAAAAACTGTTTTTT	CSAREGQGSYEKLFF
-	-	TRBV28	TRBJ2-7	TGTGTCACGTCGGAGGGATTCTCCTACGAGCAGTACTTC	CVTSEGFSYEQYF
-	-	TRBV7-9	TRBJ2-1	TGTGCCAGCAGCCCCGCTTCCCGCTCAGAGCAGTTCTTC	CASSPASRSEQFF
-	few	TRBV25-1	TRBJ2-3	TGTGCCAGCAGCGCTGAGTGGGGGAGGGATACGCAGTATTTT	CASSAEWGRDTQYF
TRBD2	-	TRBV20-1	TRBJ2-1	TGCAGTGCTTCACTAGCGTTGTACTACAATGAGCAGTTCTTC	CSASLALYYNEQFF
-	-	TRBV5-5	TRBJ1-2	TGTGCTAGCAGCTTGGAGTGGTCGGGAGTTTCCTATGGCTACACCTTC	CASSLEWSGVSYGYTF
TRBD2	-	TRBV4-1	TRBJ2-1	TGCGCCAGCAGCCAAGACCAACTAGCGGGCGCCTACAATGAGCAGTTCTTC	CASSQDQLAGAYNEQFF
TRBD1	once	TRBV4-1	TRBJ1-5	TGCGCCAGCAGCCAAGATCCGGAAGGGGGCGGGGGGCAGCCCCAGCATTTT	CASSQDPEGGGGQPQHF
TRBD1	-	TRBV18	TRBJ2-4	TGTGCCAGCTCACCGACCGGGACAGATTACGAGCAGTCCTTC	CASSPTGTDYEQSF